This entry is about one T cell receptor beta chain. What antigen it recognizes has not been identified. No qualities accompany the bases; no much larger clone lies one base away. The CDR3, cysteine through phenylalanine, is 16 amino acids long. The kept DNA is CDR3 alone, 48 bases in frame from the first base. For CDR1 and CDR2, the germline V gene (reference sequence) lists LNHDA and SQIVND. V is cut by 4 bases and J by 5 bases, and the space between the germline ends is 17 bases. The sample comes from a study of blood T cell repertoires in COVID-19 (dated by TCRdb to about 2020). About the investigation overall: Collaborator samples came from the United States, Italy and Spain and covered acute and convalescent phases of COVID-19. A de-identified subject ID, COVID-19 status, age in years and sex were almost always included in the sample metadata. A freely available public database, intended as a resource for researchers studying the immune response to SARS-CoV-2, is where the repertoires were released. The material from the prospective study consisted of cDNA or gDNA derived from T cells, B-cell-depleted T cells, or PBMCs. The dataset comprised deeply sampled blood TCRbeta repertoires from subjects exposed to, actively infected with, or recovered from COVID-19. Samples were obtained from the ongoing ImmuneRACE study (first 160 participants) and from over 1,000 subjects provided by 6 global collaborators. HLA class I and class II types, where available, came from metadata supplied by the sample provider rather than from assay-based typing.

TCRbeta CDR3 regions were amplified from genomic DNA by means of the immunoSEQ Assay, a bias-controlled multiplex PCR. The paper's processing steps were these. The number of nucleated cells in each sample was estimated by amplification of reference gene primers within the assay. Sequence reads were collapsed and filtered to measure the absolute abundance of every unique TCRbeta CDR3 rearrangement. For each sample, productive Simpson clonality was calculated as the square root of Simpson's diversity index over productive rearrangements. Not all clones reach the TCRdb copy of this immuneACCESS table, which keeps in-frame sequences only. Checked studies attribute under half of the gap to unresolved V genes and leave the rest unexplained. V, J and clone size derive from that table, while D and trimming were established from the DNA sequence. In this sample the table shows around 190,000 clones, around 85% of which occur a single time. The ten biggest clones cover about 9.6% of the sample.

Here is what the overall study found, with its caveats: How much clinical and demographic metadata was included differed by source and by participant, and the metadata was provided uncurated.

Whole blood was collected in K2EDTA tubes by collaborating institutions according to the institutions' own protocols. For TCRbeta analysis, collaborators shipped samples in one of three forms: frozen whole blood, isolated PBMCs, or DNA extracted from either of those sample types. This receptor was taken from a man between 50 and 59 years old with active or convalescent COVID-19. The chain joins TRBV19 to TRBJ2-2; TRBD2 could be the D gene, as 6 bases match. The sequencing input was peripheral blood. The CDR3 amino acid sequence is: CASSTQRPGGTGELFF. The sequence in DNA is TGTGCCAGTAGTACACAGAGACCCGGGGGAACCGGGGAGCTGTTTTTT.